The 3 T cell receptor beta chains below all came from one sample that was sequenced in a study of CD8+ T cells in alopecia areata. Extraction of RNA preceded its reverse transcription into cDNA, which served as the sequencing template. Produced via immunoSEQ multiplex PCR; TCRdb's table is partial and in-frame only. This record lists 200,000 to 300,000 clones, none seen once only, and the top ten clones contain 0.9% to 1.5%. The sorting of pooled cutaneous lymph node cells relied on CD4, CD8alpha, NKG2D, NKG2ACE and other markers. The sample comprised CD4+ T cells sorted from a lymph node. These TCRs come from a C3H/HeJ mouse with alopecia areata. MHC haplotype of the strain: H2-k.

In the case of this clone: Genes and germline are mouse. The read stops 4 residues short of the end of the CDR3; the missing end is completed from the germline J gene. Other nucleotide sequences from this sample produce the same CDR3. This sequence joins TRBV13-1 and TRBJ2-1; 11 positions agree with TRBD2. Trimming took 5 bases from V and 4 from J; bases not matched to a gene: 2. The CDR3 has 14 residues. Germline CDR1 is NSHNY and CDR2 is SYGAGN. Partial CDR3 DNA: TGTGCCAGCAGGACTGGGGGGGATTATGCT. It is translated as CASRTGGDYA. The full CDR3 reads CASRTGGDYAEQFF.

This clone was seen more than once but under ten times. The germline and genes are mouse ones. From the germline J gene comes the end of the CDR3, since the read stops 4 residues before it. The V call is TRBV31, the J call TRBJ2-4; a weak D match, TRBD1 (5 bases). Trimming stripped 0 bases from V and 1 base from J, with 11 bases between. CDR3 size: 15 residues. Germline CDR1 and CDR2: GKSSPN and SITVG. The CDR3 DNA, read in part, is TGTGCCTGGAGTCTAGCAGGGAAAGGTCAAAAC. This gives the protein CAWSLAGKGQN. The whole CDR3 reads CAWSLAGKGQNTLYF.

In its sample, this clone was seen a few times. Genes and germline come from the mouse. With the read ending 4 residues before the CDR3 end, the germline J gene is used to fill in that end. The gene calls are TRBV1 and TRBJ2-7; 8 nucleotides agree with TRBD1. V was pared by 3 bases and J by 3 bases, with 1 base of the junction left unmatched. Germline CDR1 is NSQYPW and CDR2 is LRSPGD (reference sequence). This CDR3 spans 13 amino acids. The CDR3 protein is CTCSATGDYEQYF. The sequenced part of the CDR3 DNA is TGCACCTGCAGTGCGACAGGGGACTAT.